What follows are 22 T cell receptor beta chains derived from one specimen sequenced in a study of tumor-infiltrating lymphocytes in primary liver carcinoma. Constant-region priming of 500 to 550 ng total RNA yielded TCR beta cDNA. Sequencing libraries for TCR beta derived from three nested multiplex PCR rounds that used slightly modified ARM-PCR. TRBV1-TRBV30 forward primers paired with a C-beta reverse primer drove the first two PCR rounds, about 10 cycles each. A single record per CDR3 protein comes from TCRdb applying MiXCR to the multiplex PCR reads. Among tens of thousands of distinct CDR3 sequences, 74% were seen once, and the ten largest hold under 20%. It was from about 21-30 mg of unsorted bulk tissue that RNA and DNA were co-extracted. Sequencing input: liver tumor tissue from sampling region 4. Specified subset: tumor region T4, right-lateral pole. These receptors all stem from a man aged 35 to 55 with primary liver carcinoma and hepatitis B virus infection.

This clonotype was observed a single time. The junction shows a germline mismatch at one end, possibly a read error. This chain uses TRBV7-9 with TRBJ1-3; D is unclear. CDR3 length equals 16 residues. Germline V lookup: CDR1 SEHNR, CDR2 FQNEAQ (reference sequence). CDR3 region: CVSSPPSGVSGNTLYF. CDR3 nucleotides: TGTGTCAGCAGCCCACCCTCCGGGGTGAGTGGAAACACCTTATATTTT.

As concerns this clonotype: This CDR3 fails to terminate in the conserved phenylalanine or tryptophan, so it likely reflects a read error. The limits of the CDR3 on the DNA are not certain, so only TCRdb's listed CDR3 is given. The J gene is TRBJ2-3, the V gene TRBV5-4; the D segment call TRBD2 is taken from the table without a DNA check. Termini included, the CDR3 measures 16 amino acids. Germline-derived CDR1 and CDR2 are SGHNT and YYREEE (reference sequence). The chain's CDR3 is CASSPLAGGTTDTDYS.

As to this clonotype: Mismatch with germline at one junction end may stem from a read error. The rearrangement uses TRBV29-1 and TRBJ2-2, with 8 bases matching TRBD2. This CDR3 spans 15 amino acids. Germline values: CDR1 SQVTM, CDR2 ANQGSEA. The CDR3 DNA reads TGCAGCGTTGAGACTAGCGCGGCGAACATCAGGGAGCTGTCTTTT. It codes for CSVETSAANIRELSF.

This clonotype was seen only once. This chain uses TRBV24-1 with TRBJ2-3, with 9 positions matching TRBD2. CDR3 length: 15 residues. Trimming cost V 4 bases and J 10 bases; bases outside gene matches: 11. Germline CDR1 reads KGHDR; CDR2 reads SFDVKD. The CDR3: CATSDISGSPAAQYF. For the CDR3, the DNA is TGTGCCACCAGTGACATTAGCGGGAGCCCAGCTGCGCAGTATTTT.

About this clonotype itself: Relative to the germline gene, one junction end is altered; a read error may explain this. This chain connects TRBV12-3 or TRBV12-4 to TRBJ1-5, with unresolved D. The CDR3 extends over 13 amino acids. DNA for the CDR3: TGTACCAGCAGTTCGGGAGTGATACAGCCCCAACATTTT. Protein sequence: CTSSSGVIQPQHF.

On this clonotype itself: One base away lies a much larger clone, so this may be a sequencing read error. The genes are TRBV7-3 and TRBJ2-5, with D perhaps being TRBD1 or TRBD2 (5 bases each). Trimming left V 5 bases short and J 6 bases short, with 19 bases between. The CDR3 contains 15 residues. CDR1 and CDR2 (germline): SGHTA, FQGTGA. DNA of the CDR3: TGTGCCAGCAGCCCGGGACCAGGATTAGGCAAGACCCAGTACTTC. Translation gives CASSPGPGLGKTQYF.

For this clonotype: One junction end disagrees with the germline gene, perhaps due to a read error. The chain employs TRBV7-9 and TRBJ2-1, with 10 nucleotides matching TRBD2. Germline V gene sequence: CDR1 SEHNR, CDR2 FQNEAQ (reference sequence). The CDR3 has 17 residues. CDR3: CVSSRTSGQLNYNEQFF. CDR3 in DNA: TGCGTCAGCAGCCGGACTAGCGGACAACTAAACTACAATGAGCAGTTCTTC.

A remark on this clonotype: At one of its ends the junction is not consistent with the germline gene, which may arise from a read error. J is TRBJ2-3 and V is TRBV5-1, with 8 bases fitting TRBD2. This CDR3 region has 16 residues. The germline CDR1 and CDR2 sequences are SGHRS and YFSETQ. The CDR3, as DNA: TGCGCCAGTAGCTTGAACGGGAGGGCTATCACAGATACGCAGTATTTT. It is translated as CASSLNGRAITDTQYF.

J is TRBJ2-4 and V is TRBV11-1; TRBD2 aligns across 8 bases. V was pared by 3 bases and J by 8 bases, with 15 bases of the junction left unmatched. Germline V lookup: CDR1 SGHAT, CDR2 FQDESV (reference sequence). This CDR3 has 17 residues. CDR3 protein: CASSFPGTSGTIDIQYF. Here the CDR3 DNA reads TGTGCCAGCAGCTTTCCAGGGACTAGTGGGACCATAGACATTCAGTACTTC. Filled out from reference TRBV11-1 and TRBJ2-4, the complete variable domain reads EAEVAQSPRYKITEKSQAVAFWCDPISGHATLYWYRQILGQGPELLVQFQDESVVDDSQLPKDRFSAERLKGVDSTLKIQPAELGDSAMYLCASSFPGTSGTIDIQYFGAGTRLSVL.

As regards this clonotype: One junction end does not reproduce the germline sequence, and a read error may be involved. This rearrangement joins TRBV5-4 to TRBJ2-7; 8 bases map to TRBD2. Germline CDR1 and CDR2: SGHNT and YYREEE (reference sequence). The length of the CDR3 is 15 residues. CDR3 nucleotide sequence: TGTGTCAGCAGCTCTACTAGCGGATTTTCCTACGAGCAGTACTTC. This codes for CVSSSTSGFSYEQYF.

In the case of this clonotype: The CDR3 does not close with the conserved phenylalanine or tryptophan, likely indicating a read error. This sequence joins TRBV13 and TRBJ1-5; D uncertain. V lost 0 bases, J lost 9 bases, and 12 bases lay in between. The CDR3 extends over 14 amino acids. CDR1 PRHDT and CDR2 FYEKMQ come from the germline V gene (reference sequence). The CDR3 DNA is TGTGCCAGCAGCTTAGGAGGGAGCCATCGGCCCCAGCATTCT. This codes for CASSLGGSHRPQHS.

The sample holds a few counts of this clonotype. Sequence at one end of the junction differs from germline and may be a read error. V usage is TRBV10-2 and J usage is TRBJ1-5; 7 positions agree with TRBD2. TRBJ2-3 matches the DNA end more closely, so the J call is doubtful. Germline V gives CDR1 WSHSY, CDR2 SAAADI. The CDR3 has 16 amino acids. CDR3: CASSELDRGGNQPQYF. CDR3 DNA: TGCGCCAGTAGTGAGCTCGACCGGGGAGGGAATCAGCCCCAGTATTTT.

About this clonotype: The final CDR3 position lacks the conserved phenylalanine or tryptophan, pointing to a likely read error. The chain combines TRBV29-1 with TRBJ2-6; 12 bases are a match to TRBD1. CDR3 length equals 15 residues. Per the germline V gene, CDR1 is SQVTM and CDR2 is ANQGSEA. The CDR3 is CSVEGQGAGANVLTL. CDR3 sequence (DNA): TGCAGCGTTGAGGGACAGGGGGCTGGGGCCAATGTCCTGACTCTC.

On this clonotype: Its ends do not fully match the called genes, so a read error is possible. The chain links TRBV29-1 to TRBJ2-1; no reliable D call. The CDR3 consists of 15 residues. The germline gives CDR1 SQVTM, CDR2 ANQGSEA. The CDR3 DNA is TGCAGCCTTGATCTCTCTAGGGCCAATACCAATGAGCGGTTCTTC. Protein product: CSLDLSRANTNERFF.

CDR3 sequence: CATSRTNGRSYNEQFF. CDR3 sequence (DNA): TGTGCCACCAGCAGGACTAACGGGCGTAGCTACAATGAGCAGTTCTTC. The chain carries TRBV15 and TRBJ2-1, with D perhaps TRBD2 (5 bases). The germline V gene encodes CDR1 LNHNV and CDR2 YYDKDF (reference sequence). This CDR3 has 16 amino acids. V was cut by 3 bases and J by 3 bases, with 15 bases left in between.

This clonotype was observed a few times. The junction differs from germline at one of its ends, possibly a read error. The V and J genes are TRBV6-2 or TRBV6-3 and TRBJ2-2; D not resolved. Germline CDR1 and CDR2: MNHEY and SVGEGT. This CDR3 is 13 amino acids long. The CDR3 DNA sequence: TGTTCCAGCAGCCCCTCGGACGCCGGGGAGCTGTTTTTT. It specifies CSSSPSDAGELFF.

Concerning this clonotype itself: An end of the junction does not agree with germline; a read error may underlie this. The chain employs TRBV14 and TRBJ2-2; maybe TRBD1 (6 bases). Per the germline V gene, CDR1 is SGHDN and CDR2 is FVKESK. CDR3 length: 16 amino acids. DNA for the CDR3: TGTGCCAGCAGCACCAGAGGACAGTCCAACACCGGGGAGCTGGTTTTT. Translated: CASSTRGQSNTGELVF. Using reference TRBV14 and TRBJ2-2 for the parts outside the CDR3, the full variable domain is EAGVTQFPSHSVIEKGQTVTLRCDPISGHDNLYWYRRVMGKEIKFLLHFVKESKQDESGMPNNRFLAERTGGTYSTLKVQPAELEDSGVYFCASSTRGQSNTGELVFGEGSRLTVL.

The rearrangement uses TRBV30 and TRBJ1-1; tentatively, D is TRBD1 (5 bases). From germline, CDR1 is GTSNPN and CDR2 SVGIG (reference sequence). The length of the CDR3 is 13 residues. Trimming removed 5 bases at V and 4 bases at J, with 14 bases between. CDR3 DNA: TGTGCCTGGTGTGAACCCGGGGGCACTGAAGCTTTCTTT. Its protein product is CAWCEPGGTEAFF.

V gene TRBV5-4 combines with J gene TRBJ2-5; D not resolved. CDR1 and CDR2 from the germline V gene are SGHNT and YYREEE (reference sequence). The CDR3 has 12 residues. The CDR3 nucleotides read TGTGTCGGCAATACGGACCAAGAGACCCAGTACTTC. Translated: CVGNTDQETQYF.

Worth noting for this clonotype: Since the CDR3 does not end with the conserved phenylalanine or tryptophan, this likely comes from a read error. The DNA is left out, because the CDR3 cannot be placed on it with certainty; the CDR3 is given as TCRdb lists it. The chain carries TRBV11-3 and TRBJ2-1. Termini included, the CDR3 measures 14 amino acids. Germline V gene lookup returns CDR1 SGHNT and CDR2 YENEEA. The CDR3 here is CASSLGVSNHEPFL.

Concerning this clonotype: The final CDR3 position lacks the conserved phenylalanine or tryptophan, pointing to a likely read error. The chain carries TRBV14 and TRBJ2-1; D might be TRBD2 (5 bases). The CDR3 loop spans 16 amino acids. CDR1 is SGHDN and CDR2 is FVKESK in the germline V gene. Trimming stripped 6 bases from V and 5 bases from J, with 20 bases between. The CDR3: CASSAVSGWVNNEQFL. DNA for the CDR3: TGTGCCAGCAGTGCTGTATCGGGATGGGTAAACAATGAGCAGTTCCTC.

A word on this clonotype: The junction does not match germline at one end; this may be a read error. The genes are TRBV7-9 and TRBJ1-3; D ambiguous. The CDR3 length is 16 residues. The germline gives CDR1 SEHNR, CDR2 FQNEAQ (reference sequence). CDR3 nucleotides: TGTGCCGGCAGCCCACCCTCCGGGGTGAGTGGGAACACCATATATTTT. Encoded protein: CAGSPPSGVSGNTIYF. Full variable domain (missing parts from reference TRBV7-9 and TRBJ1-3): DTGVSQNPRHKITKRGQNVTFRCDPISEHNRLYWYRQTLGQGPEFLTYFQNEAQLEKSRLLSDRFSAERPKGSFSTLEIQRTEQGDSAMYLCAGSPPSGVSGNTIYFGEGSWLTVV.